The sequence of this T cell receptor beta chain was determined in a study of a mutant IDH1 vaccine in newly diagnosed glioma. The CDR3 contains 14 residues. The V end lost 0 bases, the J end lost 7 bases, and 13 bases lay between the germline ends. CDR1 and CDR2 (germline): SGDLS, YYNGEE. TCRdb's table, derived via immunoSEQ multiplex PCR, lists solely in-frame clones and lacks some. The table records around 56,000 clones, about 90% of them present only once. The time point was: baseline, week 1 (first vaccination visit). Treatment defined: pre-vaccination baseline after standard-of-care therapy. Here the sequenced sample was PBMCs, taken from a glioma patient treated with radiotherapy, temozolomide or both. The source is a man between 45 and 60 years old with glioma. The chain joins TRBV9 to TRBJ1-1; D is possibly TRBD1 (6 bases). CDR3 protein: CASSVVGGAHEAFF. CDR3 coding DNA: TGTGCCAGCAGCGTAGTAGGGGGGGCGCATGAAGCTTTCTTT.